The source of this T cell receptor beta chain is a study of blood T cell repertoires in COVID-19. The wider study: The origin of the acute and convalescent COVID-19 samples was the United States, Italy and Spain. From T cells, B-cell-depleted T cells, or PBMCs came the material, which was cDNA or gDNA.

The CDR3 has 18 residues. With 3 bases removed from V and 1 base from J, the gap between germline ends came to 21 bases. Germline assignment: CDR1 SGHAT and CDR2 FQNNGV. Using immunoSEQ multiplex PCR, the repertoire was profiled, and TCRdb retains in-frame clones only, with some absent. Of some 120,000 clones in the sample, under 95% were seen once. The rearrangement uses TRBV11-2 and TRBJ2-5; maybe TRBD1 (7 bases). The receptor was derived from a man aged 45-60 years with active COVID-19. What was sequenced was peripheral blood. The CDR3 loop is CASSFRQAPRGVQETQYF. CDR3 in DNA: TGTGCCAGCAGCTTTCGTCAGGCCCCCAGGGGGGTCCAAGAGACCCAGTACTTC.